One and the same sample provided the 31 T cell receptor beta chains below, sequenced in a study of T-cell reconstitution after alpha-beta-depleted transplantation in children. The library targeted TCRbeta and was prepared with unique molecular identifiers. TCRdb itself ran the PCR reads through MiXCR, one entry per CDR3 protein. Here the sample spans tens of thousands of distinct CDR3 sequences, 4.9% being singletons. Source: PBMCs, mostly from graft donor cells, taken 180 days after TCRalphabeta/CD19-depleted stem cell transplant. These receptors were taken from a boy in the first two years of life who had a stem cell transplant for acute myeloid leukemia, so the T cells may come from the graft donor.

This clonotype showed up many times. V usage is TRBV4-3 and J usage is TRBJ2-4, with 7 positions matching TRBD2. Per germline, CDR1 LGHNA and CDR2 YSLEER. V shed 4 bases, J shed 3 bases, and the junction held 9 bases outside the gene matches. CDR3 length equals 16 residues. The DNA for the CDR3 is TGCGCCAGCAGCCCTGGAGAGGGCGGGGGCAAAAACATTCAGTACTTC. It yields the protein CASSPGEGGGKNIQYF.

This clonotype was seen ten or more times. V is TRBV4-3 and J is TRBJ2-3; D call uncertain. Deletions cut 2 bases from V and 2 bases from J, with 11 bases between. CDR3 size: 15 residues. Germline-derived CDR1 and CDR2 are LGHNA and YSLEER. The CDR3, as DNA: TGCGCCAGCAGCCAAAACTGGCTATTCACAGATACGCAGTATTTT. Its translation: CASSQNWLFTDTQYF.

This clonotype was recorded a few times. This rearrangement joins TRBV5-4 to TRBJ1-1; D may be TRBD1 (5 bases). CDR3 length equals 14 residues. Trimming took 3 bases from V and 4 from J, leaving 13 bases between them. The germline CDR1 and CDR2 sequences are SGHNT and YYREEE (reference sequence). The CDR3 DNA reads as TGTGCCAGCAGCTCGTTTTGGGACCGCACTGAAGCTTTCTTT. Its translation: CASSSFWDRTEAFF.

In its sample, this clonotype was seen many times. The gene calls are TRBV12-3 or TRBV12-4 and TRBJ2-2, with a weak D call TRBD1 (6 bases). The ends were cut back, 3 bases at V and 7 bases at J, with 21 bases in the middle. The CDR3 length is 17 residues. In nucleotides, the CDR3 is TGTGCCAGCAGTTTGAGCCTCCGGAACAGGGCTAGCGGGGAGCTGTTTTTT. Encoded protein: CASSLSLRNRASGELFF.

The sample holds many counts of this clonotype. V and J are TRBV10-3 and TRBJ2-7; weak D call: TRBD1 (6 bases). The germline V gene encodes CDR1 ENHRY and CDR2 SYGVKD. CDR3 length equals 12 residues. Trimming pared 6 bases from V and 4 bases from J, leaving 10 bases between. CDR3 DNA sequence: TGTGCCATCAGCCTTGGACAGTACGAGCAGTACTTC. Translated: CAISLGQYEQYF.

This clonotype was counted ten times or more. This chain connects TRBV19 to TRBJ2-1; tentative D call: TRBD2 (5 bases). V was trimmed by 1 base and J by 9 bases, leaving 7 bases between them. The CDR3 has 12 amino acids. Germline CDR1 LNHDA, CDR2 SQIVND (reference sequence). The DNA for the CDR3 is TGTGCCAGTAGTATAGTCGCGGGTGAGCAGTTCTTC. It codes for CASSIVAGEQFF.

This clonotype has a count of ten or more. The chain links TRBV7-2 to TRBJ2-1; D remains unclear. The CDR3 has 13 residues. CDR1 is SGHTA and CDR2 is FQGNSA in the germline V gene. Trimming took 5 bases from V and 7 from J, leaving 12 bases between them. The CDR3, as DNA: TGTGCCAGCAGCACCGACCCTCTGAATGAGCAGTTCTTC. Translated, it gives CASSTDPLNEQFF.

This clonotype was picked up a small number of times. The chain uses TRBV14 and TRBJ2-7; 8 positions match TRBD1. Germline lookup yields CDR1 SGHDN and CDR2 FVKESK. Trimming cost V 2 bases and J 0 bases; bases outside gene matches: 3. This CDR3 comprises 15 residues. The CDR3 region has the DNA TGTGCCAGCAGCCAATATACAGGGGGCTCCTACGAGCAGTACTTC. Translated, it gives CASSQYTGGSYEQYF.

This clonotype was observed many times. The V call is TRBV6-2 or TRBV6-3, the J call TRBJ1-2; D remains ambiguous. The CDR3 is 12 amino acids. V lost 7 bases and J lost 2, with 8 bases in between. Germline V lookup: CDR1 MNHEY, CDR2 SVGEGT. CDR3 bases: TGTGCCAGCACGGCCGGCAACTATGGCTACACCTTC. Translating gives CASTAGNYGYTF.

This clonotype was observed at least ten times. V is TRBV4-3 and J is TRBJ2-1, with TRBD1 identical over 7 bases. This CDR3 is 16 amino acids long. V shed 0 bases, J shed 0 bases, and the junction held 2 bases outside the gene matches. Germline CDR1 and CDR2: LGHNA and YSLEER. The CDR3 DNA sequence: TGCGCCAGCAGCCAAGAACGGGACAGCTCCTACAATGAGCAGTTCTTC. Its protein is CASSQERDSSYNEQFF.

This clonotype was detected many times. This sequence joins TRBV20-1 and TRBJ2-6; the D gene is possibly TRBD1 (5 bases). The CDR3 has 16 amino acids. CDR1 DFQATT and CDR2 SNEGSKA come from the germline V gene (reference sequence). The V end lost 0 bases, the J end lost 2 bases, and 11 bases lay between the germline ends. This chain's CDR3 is CSARDLREAGANVLTF. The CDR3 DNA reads TGCAGTGCTAGAGACCTCAGGGAAGCTGGGGCCAACGTCCTGACTTTC.

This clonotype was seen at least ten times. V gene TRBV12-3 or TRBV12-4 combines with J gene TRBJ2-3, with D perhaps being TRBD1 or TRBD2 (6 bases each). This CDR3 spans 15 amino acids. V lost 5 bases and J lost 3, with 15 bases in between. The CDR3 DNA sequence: TGTGCCAGCAGTAAGGGGGGCTATAGTACAGATACGCAGTATTTT. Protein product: CASSKGGYSTDTQYF.

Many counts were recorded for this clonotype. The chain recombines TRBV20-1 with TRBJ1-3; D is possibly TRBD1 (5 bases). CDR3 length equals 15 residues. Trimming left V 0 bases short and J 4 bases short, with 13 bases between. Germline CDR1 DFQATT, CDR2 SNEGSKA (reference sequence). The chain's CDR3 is CSAREGAGVGNTIYF. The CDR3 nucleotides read TGCAGTGCTAGAGAAGGGGCAGGCGTCGGAAACACCATATATTTT.

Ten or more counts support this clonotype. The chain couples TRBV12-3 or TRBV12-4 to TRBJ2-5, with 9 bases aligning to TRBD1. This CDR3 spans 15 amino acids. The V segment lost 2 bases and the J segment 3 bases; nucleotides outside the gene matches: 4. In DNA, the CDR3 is TGTGCCAGCAGTTTATCCGGGACAGGGAAAGAGACCCAGTACTTC. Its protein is CASSLSGTGKETQYF.

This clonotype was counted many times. DNA for the CDR3: TGTGCCAGCAGCTTAGACACCTTAAGGGGAGACTACGAGCAGTACGTC. Encoded protein: CASSLDTLRGDYEQYV. The V call is TRBV11-2, the J call TRBJ2-7, with D perhaps matching TRBD1 or TRBD2 (5 bases each). Germline CDR1 and CDR2: SGHAT and FQNNGV. Between the trimmed V and J ends, which lost 0 bases and 3 bases, there was a span of 15 bases. This CDR3 comprises 16 residues.

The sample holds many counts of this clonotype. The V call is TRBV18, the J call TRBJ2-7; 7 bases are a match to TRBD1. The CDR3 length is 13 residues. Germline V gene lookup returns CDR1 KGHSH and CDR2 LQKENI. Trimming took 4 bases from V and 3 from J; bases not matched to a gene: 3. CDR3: CASSLNRGYEQYV. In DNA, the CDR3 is TGTGCCAGCTCACTAAACAGGGGCTACGAGCAGTACGTC.

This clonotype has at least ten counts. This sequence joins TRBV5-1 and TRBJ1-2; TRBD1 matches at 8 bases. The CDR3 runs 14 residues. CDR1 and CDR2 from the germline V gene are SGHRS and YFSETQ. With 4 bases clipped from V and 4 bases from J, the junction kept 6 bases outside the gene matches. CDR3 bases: TGCGCCAGCAGCGCTGCAGGGGGCGCCTATGGCTACACCTTC. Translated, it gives CASSAAGGAYGYTF.

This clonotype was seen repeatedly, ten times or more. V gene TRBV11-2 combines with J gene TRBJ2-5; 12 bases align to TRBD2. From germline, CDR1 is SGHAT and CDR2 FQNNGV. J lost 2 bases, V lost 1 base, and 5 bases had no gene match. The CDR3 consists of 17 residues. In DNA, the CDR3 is TGTGCCAGCAGCTTAGGGACTAGCGGGGCAATTCAAGAGACCCAGTACTTC. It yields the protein CASSLGTSGAIQETQYF.

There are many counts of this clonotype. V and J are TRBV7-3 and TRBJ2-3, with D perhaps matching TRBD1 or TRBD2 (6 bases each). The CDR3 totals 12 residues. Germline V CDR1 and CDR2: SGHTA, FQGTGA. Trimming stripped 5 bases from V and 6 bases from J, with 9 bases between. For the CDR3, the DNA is TGTGCCAGCAGCGGAGGGGGGGATACGCAGTATTTT. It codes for CASSGGGDTQYF.

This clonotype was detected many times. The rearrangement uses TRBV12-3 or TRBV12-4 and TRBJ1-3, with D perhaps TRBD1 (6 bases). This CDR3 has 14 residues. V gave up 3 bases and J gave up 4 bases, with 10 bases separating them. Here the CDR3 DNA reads TGTGCCAGCAGTTTCTCAGGGGCCGGAAACACCATATATTTT. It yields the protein CASSFSGAGNTIYF.

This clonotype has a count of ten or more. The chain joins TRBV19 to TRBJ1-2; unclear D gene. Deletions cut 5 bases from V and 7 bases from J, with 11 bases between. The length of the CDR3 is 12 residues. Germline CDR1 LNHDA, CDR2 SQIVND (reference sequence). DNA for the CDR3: TGTGCCAGTAGTTCCCTGGGAGTTGGCTACACCTTC. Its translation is CASSSLGVGYTF.

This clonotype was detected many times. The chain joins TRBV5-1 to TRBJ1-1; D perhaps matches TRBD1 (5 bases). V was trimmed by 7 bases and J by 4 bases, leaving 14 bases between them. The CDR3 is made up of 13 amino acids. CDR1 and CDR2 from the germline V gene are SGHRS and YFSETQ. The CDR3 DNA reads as TGCGCCAGCTACCCCTCGGGGGGCACTGAAGCTTTCTTT. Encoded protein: CASYPSGGTEAFF.

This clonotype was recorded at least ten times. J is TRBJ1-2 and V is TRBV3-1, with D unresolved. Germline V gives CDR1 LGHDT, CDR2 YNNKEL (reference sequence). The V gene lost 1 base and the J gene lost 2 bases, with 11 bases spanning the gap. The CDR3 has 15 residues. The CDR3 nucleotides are TGTGCCAGCAGCCAAGCACGAACATTAAACTATGGCTACACCTTC. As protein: CASSQARTLNYGYTF.

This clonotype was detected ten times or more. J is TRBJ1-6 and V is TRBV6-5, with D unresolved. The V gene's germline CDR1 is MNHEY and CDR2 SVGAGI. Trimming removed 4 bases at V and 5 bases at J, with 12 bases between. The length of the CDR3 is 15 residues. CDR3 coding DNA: TGTGCCAGCAGTTGGGAGCTAGCCAATAATTCACCCCTCCACTTT. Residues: CASSWELANNSPLHF.

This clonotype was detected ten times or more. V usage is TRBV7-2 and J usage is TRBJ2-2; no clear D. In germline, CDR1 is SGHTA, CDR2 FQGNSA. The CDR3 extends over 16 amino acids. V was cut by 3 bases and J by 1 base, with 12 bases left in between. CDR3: CASSFSALLNTGELFF. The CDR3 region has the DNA TGTGCCAGCAGCTTCTCGGCTCTCCTGAACACCGGGGAGCTGTTTTTT. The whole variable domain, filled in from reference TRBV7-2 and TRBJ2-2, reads GAGVSQSPSNKVTEKGKDVELRCDPISGHTALYWYRQSLGQGLEFLIYFQGNSAPDKSGLPSDRFSAERTGGSVSTLTIQRTQQEDSAVYLCASSFSALLNTGELFFGEGSRLTVL.

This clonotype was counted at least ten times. CDR3 DNA: TGTGCCAGTACCGGACGAGACGTAAACTACAATGAGCAGTTCTTC. It translates to CASTGRDVNYNEQFF. The rearrangement links TRBV19 to TRBJ2-1; D call uncertain. The CDR3 contains 15 residues. Trimming cost V 7 bases and J 3 bases, with 16 bases left between them. CDR1 is LNHDA and CDR2 is SQIVND in the germline V gene (reference sequence).

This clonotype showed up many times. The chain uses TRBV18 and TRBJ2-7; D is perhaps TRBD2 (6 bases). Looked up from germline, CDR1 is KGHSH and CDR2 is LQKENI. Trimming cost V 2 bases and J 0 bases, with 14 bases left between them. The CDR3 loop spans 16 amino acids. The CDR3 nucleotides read TGTGCCAGCTCACCAATTAGCGGCGTAAGCTCCTACGAGCAGTACGTC. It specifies CASSPISGVSSYEQYV.

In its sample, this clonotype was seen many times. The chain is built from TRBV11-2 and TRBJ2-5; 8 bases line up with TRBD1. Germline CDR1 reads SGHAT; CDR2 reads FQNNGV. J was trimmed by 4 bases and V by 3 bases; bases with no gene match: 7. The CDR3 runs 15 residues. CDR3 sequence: CASSLHTGQGETQYF. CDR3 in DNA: TGTGCCAGCAGCTTGCACACTGGACAGGGAGAGACCCAGTACTTC.

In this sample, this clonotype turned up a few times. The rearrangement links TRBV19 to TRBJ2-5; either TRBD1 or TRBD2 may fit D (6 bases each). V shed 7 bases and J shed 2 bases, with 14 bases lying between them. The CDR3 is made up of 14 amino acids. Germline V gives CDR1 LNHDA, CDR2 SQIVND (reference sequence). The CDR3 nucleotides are TGTGCCAGTACTACGGGGGCATCTCAAGAGACCCAGTACTTC. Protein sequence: CASTTGASQETQYF.

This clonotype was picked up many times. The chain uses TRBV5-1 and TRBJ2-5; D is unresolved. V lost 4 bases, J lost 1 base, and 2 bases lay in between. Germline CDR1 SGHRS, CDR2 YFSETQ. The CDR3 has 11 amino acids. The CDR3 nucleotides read TGCGCCAGCAGCGCCCAAGAGACCCAGTACTTC. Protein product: CASSAQETQYF.

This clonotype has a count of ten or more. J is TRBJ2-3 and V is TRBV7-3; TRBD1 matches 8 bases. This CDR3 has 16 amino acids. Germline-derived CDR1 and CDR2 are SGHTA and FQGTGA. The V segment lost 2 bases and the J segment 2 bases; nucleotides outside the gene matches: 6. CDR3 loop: CASSLFGTGYTDTQYF. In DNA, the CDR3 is TGTGCCAGCAGCTTATTTGGGACAGGCTACACAGATACGCAGTATTTT. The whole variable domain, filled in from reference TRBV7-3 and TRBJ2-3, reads GAGVSQTPSNKVTEKGKYVELRCDPISGHTALYWYRQSLGQGPEFLIYFQGTGAADDSGLPNDRFFAVRPEGSVSTLKIQRTERGDSAVYLCASSLFGTGYTDTQYFGPGTRLTVL.